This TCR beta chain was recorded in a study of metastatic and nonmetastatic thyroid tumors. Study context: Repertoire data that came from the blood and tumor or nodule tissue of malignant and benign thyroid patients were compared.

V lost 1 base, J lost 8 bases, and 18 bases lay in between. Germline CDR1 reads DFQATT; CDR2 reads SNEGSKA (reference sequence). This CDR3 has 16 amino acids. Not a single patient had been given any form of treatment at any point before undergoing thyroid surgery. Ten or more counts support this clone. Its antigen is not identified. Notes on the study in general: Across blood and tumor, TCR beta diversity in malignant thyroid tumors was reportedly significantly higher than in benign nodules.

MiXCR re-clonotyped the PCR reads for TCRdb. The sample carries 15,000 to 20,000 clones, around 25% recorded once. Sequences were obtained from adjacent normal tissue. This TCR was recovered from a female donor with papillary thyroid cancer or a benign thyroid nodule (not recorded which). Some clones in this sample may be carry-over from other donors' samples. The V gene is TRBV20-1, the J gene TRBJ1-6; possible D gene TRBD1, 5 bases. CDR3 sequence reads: CSARVARGRMDSPLHF. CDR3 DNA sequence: TGCAGTGCTAGAGTGGCCCGGGGCAGGATGGATTCACCCCTCCACTTT.